A selection of T cell receptor beta chains follows, all from one sample in a study of blood T cell repertoires in COVID-19. Clones were read by immunoSEQ multiplex PCR, and TCRdb kept only the in-frame ones, dropping some. The repertoire holds 15,000 or so clones, with around nine tenths as singletons. Material: peripheral blood. These receptors all stem from a woman older than 75 with COVID-19, enrolled during active disease. CDR3s include the opening cysteine and the closing phenylalanine or tryptophan. A D gene is named only where the DNA matches it firmly. Only part of the rows carry a size: once, few, many, or a class if the clone is expanded.

CASSSTSGRYNEQFF | TGTGCCAGCAGCTCCACTAGCGGGAGATACAATGAGCAGTTCTTC | - | TRBJ2-1 | TRBV9 | TRBD2
CASSRIPGGTSYEQYF | TGTGCCAGCAGCAGGATTCCAGGCGGGACCTCCTACGAGCAGTACTTC | - | TRBJ2-7 | TRBV7-2 | -
CASSLGDRSVTEAFF | TGTGCCAGCAGCTTAGGGGACAGGTCTGTCACTGAAGCTTTCTTT | - | TRBJ1-1 | TRBV7-9 | TRBD1
CASSLTGAGEQYF | TGTGCCAGCAGCTTGACAGGGGCCGGCGAGCAGTACTTC | - | TRBJ2-7 | TRBV5-6 | TRBD1
CASSQGTVATDTQYF | TGCGCCAGCAGCCAAGGGACAGTTGCGACAGATACGCAGTATTTT | - | TRBJ2-3 | TRBV4-1 | -
CASSPSGIGRNEQFF | TGTGCCAGCAGCCCTAGCGGGATCGGCAGAAATGAGCAGTTCTTC | - | TRBJ2-1 | TRBV7-9 | TRBD2
CASSLGTPEFQPQHF | TGTGCCAGCAGTTTGGGGACACCAGAATTTCAGCCCCAGCATTTT | - | TRBJ1-5 | TRBV27 | -
CASSPTYRGTSTDTQYF | TGTGCCAGCAGCCCGACCTACAGGGGGACTAGCACAGATACGCAGTATTTT | - | TRBJ2-3 | TRBV7-2 | TRBD1
CASSLRDSYNEQFF | TGCGCCAGCAGCCTACGGGACAGCTACAATGAGCAGTTCTTC | - | TRBJ2-1 | TRBV5-1 | TRBD1
CATSDPTGGGTEAFF | TGTGCCACCAGTGATCCGACAGGGGGTGGGACTGAAGCTTTCTTT | - | TRBJ1-1 | TRBV24-1 | TRBD1
CASSPRRAGGGPDTQYF | TGCGCCAGCAGCCCGAGGCGAGCGGGGGGTGGTCCAGATACGCAGTATTTT | - | TRBJ2-3 | TRBV5-1 | TRBD2
CASSPRGSRTGELFF | TGTGCCAGTAGTCCCCGCGGAAGTCGGACCGGGGAGCTGTTTTTT | - | TRBJ2-2 | TRBV19 | -
CASSTTRGTTEAFF | TGTGCCAGCAGTACTACCAGGGGGACGACTGAAGCTTTCTTT | - | TRBJ1-1 | TRBV6-6 | TRBD1
CASREGQISYEQYF | TGTGCCAGCAGGGAGGGACAGATCTCCTACGAGCAGTACTTC | - | TRBJ2-7 | TRBV5-6 | -
CASSNRTSGDGEQFF | TGTGCCAGCAGCAACCGGACTAGCGGGGATGGTGAGCAGTTCTTC | - | TRBJ2-1 | TRBV11-1 | TRBD2
CASSPIGGVGNTEAFF | TGTGCCAGCAGCCCGATTGGGGGCGTGGGAAACACTGAAGCTTTCTTT | - | TRBJ1-1 | TRBV11-2 | -
CASSLGGANEQFF | TGTGCCAGCAGCTTAGGGGGCGCCAATGAGCAGTTCTTC | - | TRBJ2-1 | TRBV7-2 | -
CASSEPGQTNEQYF | TGCGCCAGCAGTGAGCCCGGACAGACTAACGAGCAGTACTTC | once | TRBJ2-7 | TRBV10-2 | -
CASSLDRGLGYTF | TGTGCCAGCAGTCTTGACAGGGGGCTTGGCTACACCTTC | - | TRBJ1-2 | TRBV12-3/TRBV12-4 | TRBD1
CASSLGDRGQETQYF | TGCGCCAGCAGCTTGGGGGACAGGGGGCAAGAGACCCAGTACTTC | - | TRBJ2-5 | TRBV5-1 | TRBD1
CASSGRTGNEKLFF | TGCGCCAGCAGCGGCCGGACAGGGAACGAAAAACTGTTTTTT | once | TRBJ1-4 | TRBV5-1 | TRBD1
CASSLEQGETQYF | TGTGCCAGCAGCTTAGAACAGGGGGAGACCCAGTACTTC | - | TRBJ2-5 | TRBV7-9 | TRBD1
CASRQGASSLQYF | TGTGCCAGCAGACAGGGGGCATCATCCTTGCAGTACTTC | - | TRBJ2-7 | TRBV3-1/TRBV3-2 | TRBD1
CASRPRLDRDYEQYF | TGTGCCAGCAGACCCCGATTGGACAGGGACTACGAGCAGTACTTC | - | TRBJ2-7 | TRBV28 | TRBD1
CASSLYRGRGNEQFF | TGTGCCAGCAGTTTATACAGGGGGCGCGGAAATGAGCAGTTCTTC | - | TRBJ2-1 | TRBV28 | TRBD1
CASSETGSYNEQFF | TGTGCCAGCAGCGAAACTGGCTCCTACAATGAGCAGTTCTTC | - | TRBJ2-1 | TRBV11-3 | -
CASSELGTDPDSPLHF | TGTGCCAGCAGTGAATTAGGAACAGACCCCGATTCACCCCTCCACTTT | - | TRBJ1-6 | TRBV6-1 | -
CASSLYSISGNTIYF | TGTGCCAGCAGCTTATACAGCATCTCTGGAAACACCATATATTTT | few | TRBJ1-3 | TRBV7-2 | -
CASSIRGGNQPQHF | TGTGCCAGCAGTATCAGGGGCGGCAATCAGCCCCAGCATTTT | - | TRBJ1-5 | TRBV6-2/TRBV6-3 | -
CASSALAGGYNEQFF | TGTGCCAGCAGTGCCCTAGCGGGAGGGTACAATGAGCAGTTCTTC | - | TRBJ2-1 | TRBV6-2/TRBV6-3 | TRBD2
CASSTPGGATYEQYF | TGTGCCAGCAGTACCCCAGGCGGGGCTACCTACGAGCAGTACTTC | - | TRBJ2-7 | TRBV28 | -
CASSTSPRSYEQYF | TGTGCCAGCAGTACCTCGCCCCGGTCCTACGAGCAGTACTTC | - | TRBJ2-7 | TRBV6-5 | -
CASSTPSGTSGSTDTQYF | TGTGCCAGCAGTACTCCTTCCGGGACTAGCGGTAGCACAGATACGCAGTATTTT | - | TRBJ2-3 | TRBV5-4 | TRBD2
CASSPPGLAGSDEQFF | TGTGCCAGCAGCCCTCCGGGACTAGCGGGATCAGATGAGCAGTTCTTC | - | TRBJ2-1 | TRBV7-2 | TRBD2
CASSHQRGDYEQYF | TGTGCCAGCAGCCATCAGCGGGGTGACTACGAGCAGTACTTC | - | TRBJ2-7 | TRBV7-2 | TRBD2
CASSPGRRTASTDTQYF | TGCGCCAGCAGCCCCGGGAGGCGGACGGCTAGCACAGATACGCAGTATTTT | few | TRBJ2-3 | TRBV4-1 | TRBD2
CASTGQGNSPLHF | TGTGCCAGCACAGGGCAGGGTAATTCACCCCTCCACTTT | - | TRBJ1-6 | TRBV2 | -
CASTTGGIGYEQYF | TGTGCCAGCACCACAGGGGGAATAGGCTACGAGCAGTACTTC | few | TRBJ2-7 | TRBV6-5 | TRBD1
CASSPGQGNGYTF | TGTGCCAGCAGCCCCGGACAGGGAAATGGCTACACCTTC | - | TRBJ1-2 | TRBV27 | TRBD1
CASSKLQTLTYEQYF | TGTGCCAGCAGCAAACTGCAGACACTTACCTACGAGCAGTACTTC | once | TRBJ2-7 | TRBV21-1 | -
CASSLRPANTGELFF | TGTGCCAGCAGTTTACGCCCGGCGAACACCGGGGAGCTGTTTTTT | - | TRBJ2-2 | TRBV27 | -
CASRTNMQETQYF | TGTGCCAGCAGGACTAACATGCAAGAGACCCAGTACTTC | - | TRBJ2-5 | TRBV2 | -
CASVLRGSSYNEQFF | TGTGCCAGCGTGTTGCGGGGAAGCTCCTACAATGAGCAGTTCTTC | - | TRBJ2-1 | TRBV2 | -
CASSLNSVSVTGELFF | TGTGCCAGCAGCTTAAATTCAGTGAGCGTCACCGGGGAGCTGTTTTTT | - | TRBJ2-2 | TRBV7-8 | -
CASSLRLAGDYEQYF | TGTGCCAGCAGCTTAAGACTAGCGGGAGACTACGAGCAGTACTTC | once | TRBJ2-7 | TRBV7-3 | TRBD2
CASSLNRGGDTQYF | TGTGCCAGCAGCTTAAACAGGGGGGGAGATACGCAGTATTTT | - | TRBJ2-3 | TRBV7-2 | -
CASSSPIGEAFF | TGTGCCAGCAGTTCACCTATTGGTGAAGCTTTCTTT | - | TRBJ1-1 | TRBV28 | -
CASSPTGNSSPLHF | TGTGCCAGCAGCCCGACAGGGAACTCGTCACCCCTCCACTTT | - | TRBJ1-6 | TRBV7-9 | TRBD1
CASSPNARGADTQYF | TGTGCCAGCAGCCCGAACGCCAGGGGCGCAGATACGCAGTATTTT | - | TRBJ2-3 | TRBV7-2 | -
CASTTSTGELFF | TGTGCCAGCACCACAAGCACCGGGGAGCTGTTTTTT | few | TRBJ2-2 | TRBV9 | -